Reported below is one T cell receptor beta chain. Its specificity is unknown. The read falls 3 residues short of the CDR3 end, and the missing part is taken from the germline J gene. This specimen comes from a study of T cells in women clearing cervical HPV infection. The study's findings and limits: A classifier using richness and V gene abundances reached an AUC of approximately 0.79.

Germline V lookup: CDR1 MDHEN, CDR2 SYDVKM. The trim removed 4 bases at V and 8 bases at J, leaving 13 bases unmatched. This CDR3 contains 16 residues. The protocol was immunoSEQ multiplex PCR, while the TCRdb copy is restricted to in-frame clones and leaves out a portion. This sample's table has tens of thousands of clones. The sequenced sample was blood buffy coat. J is TRBJ2-2 and V is TRBV28; 7 bases are a match to TRBD1. The receptor's source is a woman between 18 and 70 years old with a cervical HPV16 infection that either progressed to CIN3+ or cleared (not recorded which). Here the CDR3 reads CASSSSDRVGLGELFF. CDR3 DNA, as far as it was read: TGTGCCAGCAGTTCCTCCGACAGGGTAGGGTTAGGGGAG.